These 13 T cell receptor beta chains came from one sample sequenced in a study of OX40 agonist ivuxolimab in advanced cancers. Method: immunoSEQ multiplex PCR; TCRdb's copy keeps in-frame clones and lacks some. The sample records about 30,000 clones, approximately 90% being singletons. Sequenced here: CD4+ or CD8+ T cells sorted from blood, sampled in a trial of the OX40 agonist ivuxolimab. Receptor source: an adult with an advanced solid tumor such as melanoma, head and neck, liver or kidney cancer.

CDR3 amino acids: CAISGGGERVTGELFF. CDR3 sequence (DNA): TGTGCCATCTCCGGGGGGGGCGAACGGGTCACCGGGGAGCTGTTTTTT. This chain joins TRBV10-3 and TRBJ2-2, with 8 nucleotides matching TRBD2. V lost 8 bases and J lost 4; bases outside the gene matches: 12. Per germline, CDR1 ENHRY and CDR2 SYGVKD. This CDR3 region has 16 residues.

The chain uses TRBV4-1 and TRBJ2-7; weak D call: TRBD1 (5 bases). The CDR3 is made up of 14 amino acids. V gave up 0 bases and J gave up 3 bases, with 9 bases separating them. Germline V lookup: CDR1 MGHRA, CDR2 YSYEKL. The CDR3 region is CASSQDITGYEQYF. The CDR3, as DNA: TGCGCCAGCAGCCAAGATATCACAGGCTACGAGCAGTACTTC.

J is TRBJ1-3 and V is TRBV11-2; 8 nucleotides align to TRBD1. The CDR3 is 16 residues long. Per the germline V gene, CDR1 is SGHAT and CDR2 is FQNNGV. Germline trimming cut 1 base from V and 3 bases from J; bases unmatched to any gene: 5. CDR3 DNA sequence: TGTGCCAGCAGCTTAGCGGCCAGGGGGCTTGGAAACACCATATATTTT. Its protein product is CASSLAARGLGNTIYF.

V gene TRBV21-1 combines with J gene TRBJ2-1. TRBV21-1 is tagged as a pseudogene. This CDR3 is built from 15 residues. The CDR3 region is CASSPALEGYNEQFF. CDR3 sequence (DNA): TGTGCCAGCAGCCCCGCGCTAGAGGGGTACAATGAGCAGTTCTTC.

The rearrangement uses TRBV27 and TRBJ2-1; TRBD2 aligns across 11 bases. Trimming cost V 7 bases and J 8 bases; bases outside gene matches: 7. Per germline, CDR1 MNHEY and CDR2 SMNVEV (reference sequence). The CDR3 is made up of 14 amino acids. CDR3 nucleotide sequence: TGTGCCAGCAAGACTAGCGGGGCCTCCTATGAGCAGTTCTTC. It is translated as CASKTSGASYEQFF.

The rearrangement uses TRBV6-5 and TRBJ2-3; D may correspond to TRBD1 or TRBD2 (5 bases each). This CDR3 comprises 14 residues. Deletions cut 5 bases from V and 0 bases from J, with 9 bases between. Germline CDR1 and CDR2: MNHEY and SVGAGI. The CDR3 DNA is TGTGCCAGCAGTCCTAGGGACAGCACAGATACGCAGTATTTT. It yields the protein CASSPRDSTDTQYF.

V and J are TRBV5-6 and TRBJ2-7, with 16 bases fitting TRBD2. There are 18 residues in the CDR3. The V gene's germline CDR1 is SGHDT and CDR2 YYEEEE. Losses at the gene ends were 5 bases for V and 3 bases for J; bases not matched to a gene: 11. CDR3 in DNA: TGTGCCAGCAGGACCGCGGGACTAGCGGGAGGGCCCGGCTACGAGCAGTACTTC. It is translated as CASRTAGLAGGPGYEQYF.

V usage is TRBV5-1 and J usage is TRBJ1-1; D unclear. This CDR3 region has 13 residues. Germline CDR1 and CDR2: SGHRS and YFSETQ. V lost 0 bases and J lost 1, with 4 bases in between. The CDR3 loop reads CASSLGKNTEAFF. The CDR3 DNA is TGCGCCAGCAGCTTGGGGAAGAACACTGAAGCTTTCTTT.

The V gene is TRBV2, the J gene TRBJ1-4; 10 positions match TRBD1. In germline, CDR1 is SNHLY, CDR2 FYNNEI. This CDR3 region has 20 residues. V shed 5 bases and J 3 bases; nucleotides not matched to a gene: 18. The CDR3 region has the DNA TGTGCCAGCAGTCAGCCTAAAATAACCGGGACAGGGGAAGCTAATGAAAAACTGTTTTTT. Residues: CASSQPKITGTGEANEKLFF.

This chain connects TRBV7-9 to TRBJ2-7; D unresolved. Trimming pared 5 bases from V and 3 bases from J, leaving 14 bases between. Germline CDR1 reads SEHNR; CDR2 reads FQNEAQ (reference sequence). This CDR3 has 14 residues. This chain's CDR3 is CASSIDHSFYEQYF. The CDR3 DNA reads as TGTGCCAGCAGCATCGACCATAGCTTCTACGAGCAGTACTTC.

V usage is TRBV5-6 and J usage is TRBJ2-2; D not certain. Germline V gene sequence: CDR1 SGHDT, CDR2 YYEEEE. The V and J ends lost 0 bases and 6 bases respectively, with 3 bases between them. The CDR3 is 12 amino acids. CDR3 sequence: CASSLGPGELFF. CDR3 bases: TGTGCCAGCAGCTTGGGGCCCGGGGAGCTGTTTTTT.

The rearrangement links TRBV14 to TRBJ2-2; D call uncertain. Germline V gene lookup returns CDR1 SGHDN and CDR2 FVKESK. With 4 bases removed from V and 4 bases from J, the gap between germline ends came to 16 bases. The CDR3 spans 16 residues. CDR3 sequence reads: CASSPLLRTTTGELFF. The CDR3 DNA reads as TGTGCCAGCAGCCCCCTTCTCCGGACCACCACCGGGGAGCTGTTTTTT.

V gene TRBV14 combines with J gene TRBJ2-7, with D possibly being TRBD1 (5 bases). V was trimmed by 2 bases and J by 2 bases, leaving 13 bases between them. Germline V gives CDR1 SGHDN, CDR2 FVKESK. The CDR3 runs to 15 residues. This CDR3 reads CASSQIWGATYEQYF. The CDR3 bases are TGTGCCAGCAGCCAAATTTGGGGCGCGACCTACGAGCAGTACTTC.